Below, 30 T cell receptor beta chains from the same sample are listed, as sequenced in a study of response to subunit inactivated influenza vaccine. Each CDR3 protein gets one entry after TCRdb re-called the RT-PCR reads with MiXCR. The table shows around 580,000 distinct CDR3 sequences, with roughly 10% occurring only once. Sequencing used PBMCs from blood, obtained on the day of vaccination. The receptor source for this set is a man aged 45-65 years who received an inactivated influenza vaccine.

This clonotype was recorded a few times. The DNA of the CDR3 is TGCGCCAGCAGCCCCAGGGGGGGAAACGACTATGGCTACACCTTC. Translated: CASSPRGGNDYGYTF. The chain recombines TRBV4-3 with TRBJ1-2; 7 bases line up with TRBD1. The CDR3 is 15 amino acids. V was clipped by 4 bases and J by 3 bases; unmatched bases: 8. CDR1 LGHNA and CDR2 YSLEER come from the germline V gene.

The chain joins TRBV27 to TRBJ2-1; D tentatively fits TRBD1 or TRBD2 (5 bases each). The V and J ends lost 2 bases and 12 bases respectively, with 23 bases between them. This CDR3 has 16 amino acids. Germline V gene sequence: CDR1 MNHEY, CDR2 SMNVEV (reference sequence). The DNA of the CDR3 is TGTGCCAGCAGTTTAATTTCTGACAGACGGGGCGTTGGGCAGTTCTTC. This translates into CASSLISDRRGVGQFF.

The V and J genes are TRBV7-6 and TRBJ2-2, with 9 bases aligning to TRBD2. CDR1 is SGHVS and CDR2 is FNYEAQ in the germline V gene. Losses at the gene ends were 5 bases for V and 4 bases for J; bases not matched to a gene: 14. The length of the CDR3 is 18 residues. The CDR3 region is CASSGRFSSGTSTGELFF. The CDR3 bases are TGTGCCAGCAGCGGCAGATTCTCTAGCGGGACCTCCACCGGGGAGCTGTTTTTT.

This clonotype occurred a few times. The rearrangement uses TRBV3-1 and TRBJ2-5; D call uncertain. V was pared by 0 bases and J by 4 bases, with 12 bases between. Germline lookup yields CDR1 LGHDT and CDR2 YNNKEL (reference sequence). CDR3 length: 15 amino acids. The CDR3 sequence: CASSQESSFLETQYF. CDR3 nucleotide sequence: TGTGCCAGCAGCCAAGAGTCGAGTTTTCTAGAGACCCAGTACTTC.

There are a few counts of this clonotype. J is TRBJ1-4 and V is TRBV18, with D possibly being TRBD1 (6 bases). The CDR3 extends over 14 amino acids. Germline CDR1 and CDR2: KGHSH and LQKENI. V was clipped by 3 bases and J by 3 bases, with 8 bases between them. The CDR3 nucleotides read TGTGCCAGCTCACCGGGACAATCTAATGAAAAACTGTTTTTT. Translation gives CASSPGQSNEKLFF.

This clonotype was seen a handful of times. The chain employs TRBV29-1 and TRBJ2-3, with 8 bases aligning to TRBD1. The germline V gene encodes CDR1 SQVTM and CDR2 ANQGSEA. V shed 7 bases, J shed 4 bases, and the junction held 16 bases outside the gene matches. CDR3 length: 16 residues. The CDR3: CSADRADRASADTQYF. CDR3 nucleotides: TGCAGCGCCGACCGGGCGGACAGGGCGTCGGCAGATACGCAGTATTTT.

This chain connects TRBV20-1 to TRBJ1-1, with a possible D match to TRBD1 (5 bases). The CDR3 spans 12 residues. V lost 5 bases, J lost 5 bases, and 12 bases lay in between. Germline V gives CDR1 DFQATT, CDR2 SNEGSKA (reference sequence). Here the CDR3 DNA reads TGCAGTGCTTACCGGGGGTTTACTGAAGCTTTCTTT. Its protein product is CSAYRGFTEAFF.

V usage is TRBV20-1 and J usage is TRBJ2-7, with 12 bases lining up with TRBD2. V trimming: 4 bases; J trimming: 4 bases; junction bases outside the gene matches: 8. This CDR3 has 15 residues. From germline, CDR1 is DFQATT and CDR2 SNEGSKA (reference sequence). The CDR3 is CSATKTSGSVYEQYF. The CDR3 DNA reads as TGCAGTGCTACTAAGACTAGCGGGAGTGTATACGAGCAGTACTTC.

The V gene is TRBV4-2, the J gene TRBJ2-3; D might be TRBD2 (7 bases). Germline-derived CDR1 and CDR2 are LGHNA and YNFKEQ. The length of the CDR3 is 17 residues. Trimming removed 1 base from V and 4 bases from J, with 18 bases in between. DNA of the CDR3: TGTGCCAGCAGCCAAGTAACAATGCGGGGGCCCCCAGATACGCAGTATTTT. Its translation is CASSQVTMRGPPDTQYF.

CDR3 sequence reads: CSARIPYQRETQYF. CDR3 sequence (DNA): TGCAGTGCTAGAATCCCCTACCAAAGGGAGACCCAGTACTTC. The chain carries TRBV20-1 and TRBJ2-5; D is unresolved. V was shortened by 2 bases and J by 5 bases, with 15 bases between the two germline ends. The germline V gene encodes CDR1 DFQATT and CDR2 SNEGSKA (reference sequence). This CDR3 is built from 14 residues.

This clonotype was seen many times. The chain carries TRBV5-1 and TRBJ2-7, with D maybe TRBD1 (7 bases). CDR1 is SGHRS and CDR2 is YFSETQ in the germline V gene. Trimming stripped 0 bases from V and 1 base from J, with 20 bases between. The CDR3 extends over 18 amino acids. This chain's CDR3 is CASSLGATKTGRSYEQYF. The DNA for the CDR3 is TGCGCCAGCAGCTTGGGGGCTACGAAGACAGGGAGGTCCTACGAGCAGTACTTC. Full variable domain (outside the CDR3, taken from reference TRBV5-1 and TRBJ2-7): KAGVTQTPRYLIKTRGQQVTLSCSPISGHRSVSWYQQTPGQGLQFLFEYFSETQRNKGNFPGRFSGRQFSNSRSEMNVSTLELGDSALYLCASSLGATKTGRSYEQYFGPGTRLTVT.

This clonotype was observed a handful of times. The chain carries TRBV28 and TRBJ2-5, with 10 bases aligning to TRBD1. The V segment lost 4 bases and the J segment 4 bases; nucleotides outside the gene matches: 9. Per the germline V gene, CDR1 is MDHEN and CDR2 is SYDVKM. This CDR3 contains 16 residues. The CDR3 region has the DNA TGTGCCAGCAGTTACTCCGGGACAGGGGTTTCAGAGACCCAGTACTTC. It yields the protein CASSYSGTGVSETQYF.

This clonotype appeared a few times. This chain uses TRBV7-3 with TRBJ1-1; 8 bases fit TRBD1. The CDR3 runs 15 residues. The J segment lost 1 base and the V segment lost 5 bases, leaving 6 bases of the junction unmatched. CDR1 and CDR2 from the germline V gene are SGHTA and FQGTGA. The CDR3 protein is CASSPRTGKNTEAFF. In nucleotides, the CDR3 is TGTGCCAGCAGCCCCCGGACAGGGAAGAACACTGAAGCTTTCTTT.

The chain couples TRBV5-1 to TRBJ2-5; TRBD2 matches at 9 bases. After removal of 4 bases from V and 5 bases from J, the junction contained 3 bases not matched to a gene. CDR1 and CDR2 (germline): SGHRS, YFSETQ. The CDR3 runs to 13 residues. In nucleotides, the CDR3 is TGCGCCAGCAGCAAAGCGGGGGGTGAGACCCAGTACTTC. It is translated as CASSKAGGETQYF. The entire variable domain, with the rest obtained from reference TRBV5-1 and TRBJ2-5, is as follows: KAGVTQTPRYLIKTRGQQVTLSCSPISGHRSVSWYQQTPGQGLQFLFEYFSETQRNKGNFPGRFSGRQFSNSRSEMNVSTLELGDSALYLCASSKAGGETQYFGPGTRLLVL.

This clonotype has a handful of counts. The genes are TRBV11-2 and TRBJ2-7, with a weak D call TRBD1 (6 bases). Per germline, CDR1 SGHAT and CDR2 FQNNGV. The CDR3 has 18 residues. The germline V and J ends were trimmed by 1 base and 1 base, with 20 bases remaining between them. The CDR3 DNA sequence: TGTGCCAGCAGCTTAGTAGGCAGTTACTACCAGGGGTCCTACGAGCAGTACTTC. It yields the protein CASSLVGSYYQGSYEQYF. The full variable domain, its missing parts supplied by reference TRBV11-2 and TRBJ2-7, is EAGVAQSPRYKIIEKRQSVAFWCNPISGHATLYWYQQILGQGPKLLIQFQNNGVVDDSQLPKDRFSAERLKGVDSTLKIQPAKLEDSAVYLCASSLVGSYYQGSYEQYFGPGTRLTVT.

The chain employs TRBV20-1 and TRBJ2-7; D is perhaps TRBD2 (6 bases). The CDR3 is made up of 14 amino acids. The V gene's germline CDR1 is DFQATT and CDR2 SNEGSKA (reference sequence). V was cut by 3 bases and J by 2 bases, with 14 bases left in between. The CDR3 DNA reads as TGCAGTGCTAGTTCCCGGGACTTTACCTACGAGCAGTACTTC. Translation gives CSASSRDFTYEQYF.

This clonotype was found many times. V and J are TRBV20-1 and TRBJ2-4; the match to TRBD1 covers 7 bases. With 0 bases clipped from V and 10 bases from J, the junction kept 21 bases outside the gene matches. The CDR3 has 18 residues. The germline V gene has CDR1 DFQATT and CDR2 SNEGSKA (reference sequence). The CDR3 DNA follows: TGCAGTGCTAGAGACCTACCTTTGTCCCTCTCCCAGGGGGAAATTCAGTACTTC. The encoded protein is CSARDLPLSLSQGEIQYF.

This clonotype was recorded at least ten times. At one of its ends the junction is not consistent with the germline gene, which may arise from a read error. The chain recombines TRBV5-1 with TRBJ2-1; no definite D call. CDR1 SGHRS and CDR2 YFSETQ come from the germline V gene. CDR3 size: 13 residues. The CDR3 is CASSLTSYNEQFF. CDR3 DNA sequence: TGTGCCAGCAGCTTAACCTCCTACAATGAGCAGTTCTTC. Full variable domain (outside the CDR3, taken from reference TRBV5-1 and TRBJ2-1): KAGVTQTPRYLIKTRGQQVTLSCSPISGHRSVSWYQQTPGQGLQFLFEYFSETQRNKGNFPGRFSGRQFSNSRSEMNVSTLELGDSALYLCASSLTSYNEQFFGPGTRLTVL.

The chain is built from TRBV11-2 and TRBJ2-2; D not resolved. The CDR3 is 15 residues long. V gave up 2 bases and J gave up 4 bases, with 11 bases separating them. Germline CDR1 reads SGHAT; CDR2 reads FQNNGV. The CDR3 nucleotides read TGTGCCAGCAGCTTATGGTGGGGAACCACCGGGGAGCTGTTTTTT. Residues: CASSLWWGTTGELFF. The whole variable domain, filled in from reference TRBV11-2 and TRBJ2-2, reads EAGVAQSPRYKIIEKRQSVAFWCNPISGHATLYWYQQILGQGPKLLIQFQNNGVVDDSQLPKDRFSAERLKGVDSTLKIQPAKLEDSAVYLCASSLWWGTTGELFFGEGSRLTVL.

The chain couples TRBV10-3 to TRBJ2-7, with D possibly called TRBD1 or TRBD2 (5 bases each). Trimming removed 4 bases at V and 7 bases at J, with 17 bases between. Germline assignment: CDR1 ENHRY and CDR2 SYGVKD. The CDR3 is 14 residues long. CDR3 region: CAISGGRASGEQYF. The CDR3 DNA is TGTGCCATCAGTGGGGGCAGGGCCTCGGGGGAGCAGTACTTC.

In this sample, this clonotype turned up a few times. The CDR3 DNA reads TGTGCCAGCAGCCAAGGGGTCTTGAGGAGCTACGAGCAGTACTTC. Its translation is CASSQGVLRSYEQYF. This chain joins TRBV4-2 and TRBJ2-7; no reliable D call. The V end was cut by 1 base, the J end by 3 bases, with 13 bases between. CDR1 is LGHNA and CDR2 is YNFKEQ in the germline V gene. CDR3 length equals 15 residues.

This clonotype was seen ten or more times. The rearrangement links TRBV12-3 or TRBV12-4 to TRBJ2-1; D may be TRBD1 (6 bases). The CDR3 consists of 15 residues. Deletions cut 7 bases from V and 0 bases from J, with 13 bases between. The CDR3 DNA reads as TGTGCCAGCATAAGAGGGGGTAGCTCCTACAATGAGCAGTTCTTC. Translating it yields CASIRGGSSYNEQFF.

This clonotype was detected ten times or more. The chain is built from TRBV19 and TRBJ2-1, with TRBD1 matching 12 bases. CDR3 length: 16 amino acids. V shed 3 bases, J shed 6 bases, and the junction held 6 bases outside the gene matches. Germline CDR1 and CDR2: LNHDA and SQIVND (reference sequence). The CDR3 loop reads CASSIGGQGAPNEQFF. For the CDR3, the DNA is TGTGCCAGTAGTATCGGGGGACAGGGGGCCCCCAATGAGCAGTTCTTC.

This sequence joins TRBV7-2 and TRBJ2-3; D is uncertain. This CDR3 region has 16 residues. V lost 1 base, J lost 2 bases, and 13 bases lay in between. Germline-derived CDR1 and CDR2 are SGHTA and FQGNSA. The CDR3 here is CASSLGPDGYTDTQYF. CDR3 DNA: TGTGCCAGCAGCTTAGGACCGGACGGATACACAGATACGCAGTATTTT.

The gene calls are TRBV4-1 and TRBJ2-4; 10 positions agree with TRBD1. The germline gives CDR1 MGHRA, CDR2 YSYEKL. Germline trimming cut 4 bases from V and 0 bases from J; bases unmatched to any gene: 3. There are 16 residues in the CDR3. The CDR3 coding sequence is TGCGCCAGCAGCCGTGGACAGGGGGAAGCCAAAAACATTCAGTACTTC. This codes for CASSRGQGEAKNIQYF.

Details on this clonotype: A read error may explain this, as a much larger clone is one base away. The conserved phenylalanine or tryptophan normally closing the CDR3 is absent here, so this likely arose from a read error. This chain uses TRBV27 with TRBJ1-1; 9 nucleotides agree with TRBD1. Trimming removed 5 bases from V and 5 bases from J; junction bases left unmatched: 6. This CDR3 is built from 14 residues. Looked up from germline, CDR1 is MNHEY and CDR2 is SMNVEV (reference sequence). The CDR3 coding sequence is TGTGCCAGCAGTCTTAACAGGGGGCCGACTGAAGCTTTCATT. This codes for CASSLNRGPTEAFI.

The chain couples TRBV6-1 to TRBJ1-1; 7 bases align to TRBD1. With V trimmed by 6 bases and J by 6 bases, 13 bases remained unmatched. Germline V gives CDR1 MNHNS, CDR2 SASEGT. The CDR3 contains 15 residues. The CDR3 bases are TGTGCCAGCAGATCCATCTCGACAGGGATAGCTGAAGCTTTCTTT. Encoded protein: CASRSISTGIAEAFF.

The V and J genes are TRBV5-1 and TRBJ2-1, with D unclear. The V end lost 2 bases, the J end lost 7 bases, and 13 bases lay between the germline ends. Germline V gene data show CDR1 as SGHRS and CDR2 as YFSETQ. This CDR3 is 14 amino acids long. CDR3 bases: TGCGCCAGCAGCTTTACAGATTTGGGAAATGAGCAGTTCTTC. This sequence encodes CASSFTDLGNEQFF.

The chain recombines TRBV5-1 with TRBJ2-3, with D perhaps assigned TRBD1 or TRBD2 (5 bases each). Germline V gene lookup returns CDR1 SGHRS and CDR2 YFSETQ. V gave up 0 bases and J gave up 4 bases, with 15 bases separating them. This CDR3 has 16 amino acids. The CDR3 reads CASSLGGRGGADTQYF. CDR3 coding DNA: TGCGCCAGCAGCTTGGGAGGACGGGGCGGTGCAGATACGCAGTATTTT. The entire variable domain, with the rest obtained from reference TRBV5-1 and TRBJ2-3, is as follows: KAGVTQTPRYLIKTRGQQVTLSCSPISGHRSVSWYQQTPGQGLQFLFEYFSETQRNKGNFPGRFSGRQFSNSRSEMNVSTLELGDSALYLCASSLGGRGGADTQYFGPGTRLTVL.

V and J are TRBV6-2 or TRBV6-3 and TRBJ2-7; D unclear. The CDR3 extends over 13 amino acids. Germline V gives CDR1 MNHEY, CDR2 SVGEGT. V was cut by 4 bases and J by 3 bases, with 10 bases left in between. CDR3 amino acids: CASSWWGNYEQYF. The CDR3 DNA reads as TGTGCCAGCAGTTGGTGGGGAAACTACGAGCAGTACTTC.